The subject of this entry is one TCR beta chain. The antigen is undetermined. As for time point: cycle 4 day 1 (C4D1), after less than 7 weeks of nivolumab. Every one of the patients relapsed after autologous stem cell transplantation (brentuximab vedotin exposure was variable). Assay used: immunoSEQ multiplex PCR; TCRdb lists only in-frame clones, some missing. The data contain roughly 39,000 clones, around 80% of them singletons. The sample is drawn from a study of PD-1 blockade in classical Hodgkin lymphoma. Study-wide results and caveats: A significant rise in TCR diversity was seen by C4D1 for CD4+ cells but not for CD8+ cells.

This specimen was peripheral blood mononuclear cells (PBMCs), taken before the fourth cycle of nivolumab. This TCR derives from a human donor with classical Hodgkin lymphoma.

The CDR3 here is CASSHGDTQYF. The CDR3 DNA is TGTGCCAGCAGCCACGGAGATACGCAGTATTTT. J is TRBJ2-3 and V is TRBV14; D remains ambiguous. This CDR3 is 11 amino acids long. Trimming left V 3 bases short and J 5 bases short, with 3 bases between. Germline CDR1 is SGHDN and CDR2 is FVKESK.